This T cell receptor (beta chain) is drawn from a study of T cell responses to AZD1222 COVID-19 vaccine. Points from the study as a whole: Only a handful of individuals given AZD1222 were seropositive at baseline. In a largely white British group with more females than males, clonal diversity was possibly underestimated.

V was clipped by 3 bases and J by 5 bases, with 10 bases between them. There are 13 residues in the CDR3. Germline V lookup: CDR1 KGHSH, CDR2 LQKENI. In the case of this clone: Its specificity is unknown.

TCRdb's table, derived via immunoSEQ multiplex PCR, lists solely in-frame clones and lacks some. Of 110,000 or so clones in the sample, approximately 90% are singletons; the top ten hold less than 4%. The receptor comes from an adult who received the AZD1222 COVID-19 vaccine. The source material was peripheral blood, sampled 28 days after the second AZD1222 dose. V usage is TRBV18 and J usage is TRBJ2-5; D gene unclear. The CDR3 protein is CASSPKFGETQYF. CDR3 bases: TGTGCCAGCTCACCGAAGTTTGGGGAGACCCAGTACTTC. Looking up the rest from reference TRBV18 and TRBJ2-5 gives the full variable domain: NAGVMQNPRHLVRRRGQEARLRCSPMKGHSHVYWYRQLPEEGLKFMVYLQKENIIDESGMPKERFSAEFPKEGPSILRIQQVVRGDSAAYFCASSPKFGETQYFGPGTRLLVL.